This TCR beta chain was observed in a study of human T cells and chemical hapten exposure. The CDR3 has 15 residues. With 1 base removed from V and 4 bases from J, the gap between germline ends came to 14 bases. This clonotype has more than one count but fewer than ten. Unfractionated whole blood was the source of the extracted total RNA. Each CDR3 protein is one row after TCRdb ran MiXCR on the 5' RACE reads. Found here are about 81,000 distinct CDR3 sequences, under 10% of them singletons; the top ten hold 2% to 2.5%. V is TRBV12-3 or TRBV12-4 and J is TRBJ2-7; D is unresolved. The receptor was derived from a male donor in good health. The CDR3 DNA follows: TGTGCCAGCAGTTTAGTGAAACAGTCCGTTTACGAGCAGTACTTC. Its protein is CASSLVKQSVYEQYF.